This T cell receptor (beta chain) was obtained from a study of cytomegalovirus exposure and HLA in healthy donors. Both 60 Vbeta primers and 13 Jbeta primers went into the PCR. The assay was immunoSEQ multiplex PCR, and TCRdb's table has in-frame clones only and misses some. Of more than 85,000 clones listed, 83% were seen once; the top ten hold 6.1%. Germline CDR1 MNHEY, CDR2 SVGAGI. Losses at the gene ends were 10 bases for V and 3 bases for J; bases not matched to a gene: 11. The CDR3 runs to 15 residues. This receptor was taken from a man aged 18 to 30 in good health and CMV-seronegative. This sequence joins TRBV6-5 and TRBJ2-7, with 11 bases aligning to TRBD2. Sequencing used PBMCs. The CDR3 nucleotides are TGTGCCATCACCAGCCCGGGACTAGCGGACTACGAGCAGTACTTC. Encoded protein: CAITSPGLADYEQYF.